This TCR beta chain was captured in a study of cytomegalovirus exposure and HLA in healthy donors. This clone was seen a few times. The primer mix had 60 Vbeta and 13 Jbeta primers. Source study methods: A later analysis counted 80 million or so unique TCR beta chains, 10 million to 12 million shared. TCRdb keeps only in-frame clones here, not all; method: immunoSEQ multiplex PCR. V, J and clone size are taken as reported in that table, and D and trimming were inferred from the DNA itself. The sample includes some 180,000 clones, about four fifths of them seen just once. Germline CDR1 reads SGHTA; CDR2 reads FQGNSA. V was pared by 6 bases and J by 7 bases, with 17 bases of the junction left unmatched. The CDR3 has 18 residues.

The chain is built from TRBV7-2 and TRBJ2-1, with 11 bases lining up with TRBD2. Specimen: PBMCs. The receptor's source is a woman aged 30 to 39 in good health and CMV-seronegative. The DNA of the CDR3 is TGTGCCAGCAGTCAAAATAGCGGGGGGGCCGCGTTGGCTAATGAGCAGTTCTTC. Protein product: CASSQNSGGAALANEQFF.